The 3 T cell receptor beta chains listed next were all sequenced from one sample in a study of blood T cell repertoires in COVID-19. Sequencing used immunoSEQ multiplex PCR; TCRdb keeps in-frame clones, though not all of them. This table has approximately 300,000 clones, around 90% appearing once. Sample: PBMCs or T cells enriched from blood (not recorded which). All receptors come from a man aged 55-75 years who had recovered from COVID-19.

The genes are TRBV14 and TRBJ2-1; the match to TRBD2 covers 10 bases. CDR3 length: 16 amino acids. Trimming took 3 bases from V and 4 from J; bases not matched to a gene: 6. Germline V gives CDR1 SGHDN, CDR2 FVKESK. The CDR3: CASSHHLAGEYNEQFF. The CDR3 DNA follows: TGTGCCAGCAGCCACCACCTAGCGGGAGAATACAATGAGCAGTTCTTC.

The chain has TRBV19 and TRBJ2-7; D may be TRBD1 (6 bases). Germline V CDR1 and CDR2: LNHDA, SQIVND (reference sequence). Trimming took off 8 bases at V and 3 bases at J, with 17 bases between the two ends. CDR3 length: 14 amino acids. The CDR3 DNA reads TGTGCCAGTGCAAGGTCCCGGGACATCTACGAGCAGTACTTC. Translated: CASARSRDIYEQYF.

The rearrangement uses TRBV24-1 and TRBJ2-3, with 7 bases that match TRBD2. J lost 8 bases, V lost 2 bases, and 6 bases had no gene match. Per the germline V gene, CDR1 is KGHDR and CDR2 is SFDVKD. This CDR3 has 14 residues. The CDR3 loop reads CATSDSRTRGTQYF. The CDR3 DNA reads as TGTGCCACCAGTGATTCCAGGACTAGGGGTACGCAGTATTTT.